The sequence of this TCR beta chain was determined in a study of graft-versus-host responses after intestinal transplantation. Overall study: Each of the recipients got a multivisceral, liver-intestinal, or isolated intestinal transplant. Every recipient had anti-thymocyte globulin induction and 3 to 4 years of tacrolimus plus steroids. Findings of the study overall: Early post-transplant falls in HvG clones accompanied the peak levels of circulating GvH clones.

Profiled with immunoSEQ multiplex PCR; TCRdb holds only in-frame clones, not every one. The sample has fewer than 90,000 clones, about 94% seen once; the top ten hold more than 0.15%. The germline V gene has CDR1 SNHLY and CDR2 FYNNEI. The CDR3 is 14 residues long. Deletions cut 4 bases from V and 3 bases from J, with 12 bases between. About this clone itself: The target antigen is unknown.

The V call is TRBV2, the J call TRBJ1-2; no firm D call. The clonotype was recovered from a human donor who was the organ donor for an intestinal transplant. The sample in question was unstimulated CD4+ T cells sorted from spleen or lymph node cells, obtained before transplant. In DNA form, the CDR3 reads TGTGCCAGCAGTGTCCGGCGGGAGTACTATGGCTACACCTTC. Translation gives CASSVRREYYGYTF.